This TCR beta chain was sequenced for a study of molecular identifiers for immune sequencing clone quantification (dated by TCRdb to 2017 to 2018). For the wider study: For a replicate experiment, RNA from about 20,000 or 100,000 naive CD8 T cells was divided into five aliquots, of which four were sequenced. This methods study used CD8 T cells to benchmark TCR RNA copy counting and molecular-identifier clustering-based TCR repertoire sequencing (MIDCIRS).

General conclusions and limits of the study: Without barcode sub-clustering, chimeric consensus sequences inflated TCR diversity; chimeras reached as high as 47%. Clones above 20 RNA copies held over 99% of molecules in CMV-specific effector cells but under 1% in naive cells. Approximately 3.3 recovered TCR RNA copies per cell were obtained by modeling, versus roughly 10 by digital PCR, implying a capture efficiency of about 30%. Spiked-in Jurkat TCR RNA equivalent to a single cell was reported to be detectable even among over 800,000 naive CD8 T cells. The sizes of highly expanded clones could end up underestimated when identical TCR molecules share a barcode. The naive libraries included spiked-in Jurkat TCR RNA (approximately ten copies' worth), and this RNA is not part of the donor repertoire.

Libraries were prepared through PCR. Sequencing instrument: NextSeq 500. Bulk TCR libraries were generated as previously described, with the TCR primers listed in Table S5 used. Total RNA was purified with the Qiagen AllPrep DNA/RNA kit. Reads from multiple sequencing runs of the same library were pooled before analysis. Regarding the original processing steps: Only reads with exact TCR constant sequence were kept, trimmed to 150 nt, and grouped by their 12-nt molecular barcodes. Reads within each barcode group were sub-clustered using a 15% Levenshtein threshold, and quality-weighted consensus sequences were constructed for each RNA molecule. Non-functional sequences were discarded, and so were lower-count sequences lying one edit away from another sequence. On the basis of fitting two negative binomial distributions, barcode sub-clusters with fewer than 20% of the maximum read count were discarded. TCRdb took the public reads, trimmed them with fastp at Q25, ran MiXCR for clone calling and kept in-frame beta chains. For every CDR3 protein sequence, its rows merge into one entry that carries the most common genes and DNA. The V and J calls and clone size are TCRdb's, not the authors'. This sample lists about 97,000 distinct CDR3 sequences; 30% to 45% were detected once. Of the sample, approximately 9.8% falls within the top ten clones.

Libraries of naive CD8 T cells were built from around 20,000 to 990,000 sorted cells, with 10%, 30% or 50% of the purified RNA used. Naive CD8 T cells were FACS-sorted as CD8+CD4-CCR7+CD45RA+ on a BD FACSAria II into RLT Plus buffer. Detection sensitivity was tested by spiking Jurkat RNA equal to about 10 TCR copies' worth into samples containing roughly 19,000-1,000,000 naive CD8 T cells. Enrichment of CD8 T cells was performed with RosetteSep CD8+ T Cell Enrichment Cocktail and Ficoll-Paque, after which ACK red cell lysis was carried out. This clonotype was picked up a small number of times. The clone's antigen remains unknown. Base qualities are not at hand, and no much larger clone is one base apart. The CDR3 runs 12 amino acids, cysteine and phenylalanine included. Only CDR3 DNA is held: 36 bases, read in frame from base 1. The germline V gene (reference sequence) provides CDR1 MNHNY and CDR2 SVGAGI. V sheds 2 bases and J sheds 7 bases, leaving 9 bases between their ends.

What was sequenced was naive CD8+ T cells from blood, with Jurkat cell RNA spiked in. Explained via the paper, the cell subset or site label denotes: FACS-sorted CD8+CD4-CCR7+CD45RA+ naive T cells. This receptor chain uses TRBV6-6 and TRBJ2-7; no D gene can be assigned with confidence. The receptor comes from a human donor in good health. Some libraries in this study had Jurkat cell RNA spiked in. The CDR3: CASSYSPEEQYF. The nucleotide sequence is given as TGTGCCAGCAGTTACAGCCCGGAGGAGCAGTACTTC.